This T cell receptor beta chain was identified in a study of cytomegalovirus exposure and HLA in healthy donors. Study information: Genotyping of more than 300 donors showed that over 65% belonged to the Caucasian-associated ancestry cluster. The study, taken as a whole, reports: TCR beta chains numbering more than 150 were designated cytomegalovirus-associated. A later analysis reported that several of the most significant clusters appeared to be linked to common viral pathogens, among them Epstein-Barr virus.

Researchers ran the PCR with 60 Vbeta and 13 Jbeta primers. Profiled with immunoSEQ multiplex PCR; TCRdb holds only in-frame clones, not every one. The profile covers approximately 150,000 clones, with about four fifths appearing a single time and 6% to 7.5% taken by the ten largest. The CDR3 extends over 15 amino acids. CDR1 and CDR2 (germline): MDHEN, SYDVKM. Trimming left V 6 bases short and J 4 bases short, with 18 bases between. Concerning this clone: The target antigen is unknown.

The sample comprised PBMCs. The TCR sequence derives from a man under 40 in good health and CMV-seropositive. The J gene is TRBJ1-2, the V gene TRBV28; D possibly corresponds to TRBD1 (5 bases). CDR3 sequence: CASSPIDSRGYGYTF. For the CDR3, the DNA is TGTGCCAGCAGCCCCATAGACAGTCGCGGCTATGGCTACACCTTC.